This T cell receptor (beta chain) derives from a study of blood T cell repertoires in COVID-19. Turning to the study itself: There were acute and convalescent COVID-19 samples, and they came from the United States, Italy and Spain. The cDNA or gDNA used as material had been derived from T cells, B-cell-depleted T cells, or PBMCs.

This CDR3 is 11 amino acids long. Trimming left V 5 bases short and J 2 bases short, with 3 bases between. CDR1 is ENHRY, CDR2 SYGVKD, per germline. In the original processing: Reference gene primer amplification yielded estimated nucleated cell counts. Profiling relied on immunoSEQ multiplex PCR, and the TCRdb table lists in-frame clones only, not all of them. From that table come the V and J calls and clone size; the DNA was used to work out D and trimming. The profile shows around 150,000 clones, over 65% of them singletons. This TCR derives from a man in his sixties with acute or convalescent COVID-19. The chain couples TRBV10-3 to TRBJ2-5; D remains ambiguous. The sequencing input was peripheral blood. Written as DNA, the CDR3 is TGTGCCATCAGTCAACAAGAGACCCAGTACTTC. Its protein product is CAISQQETQYF.